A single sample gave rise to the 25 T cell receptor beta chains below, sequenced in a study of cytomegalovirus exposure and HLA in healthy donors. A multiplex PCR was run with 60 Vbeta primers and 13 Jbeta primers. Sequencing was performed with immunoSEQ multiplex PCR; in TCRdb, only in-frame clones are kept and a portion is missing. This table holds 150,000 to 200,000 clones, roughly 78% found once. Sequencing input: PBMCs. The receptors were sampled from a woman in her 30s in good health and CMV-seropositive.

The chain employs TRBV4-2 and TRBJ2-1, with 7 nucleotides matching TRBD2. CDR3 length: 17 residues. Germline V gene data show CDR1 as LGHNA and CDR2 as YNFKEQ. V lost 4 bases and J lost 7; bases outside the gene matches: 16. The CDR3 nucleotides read TGTGCCAGCAGCCCCGCAGGAGGGGAGCGGGGAGGGAATGAGCAGTTCTTC. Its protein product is CASSPAGGERGGNEQFF.

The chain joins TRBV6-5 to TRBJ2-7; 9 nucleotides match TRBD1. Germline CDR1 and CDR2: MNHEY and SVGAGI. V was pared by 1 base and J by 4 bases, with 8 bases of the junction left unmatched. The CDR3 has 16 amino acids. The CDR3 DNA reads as TGTGCCAGCAGTTACTGGGGACAGGGAAGGAATTACGAGCAGTACTTC. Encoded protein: CASSYWGQGRNYEQYF.

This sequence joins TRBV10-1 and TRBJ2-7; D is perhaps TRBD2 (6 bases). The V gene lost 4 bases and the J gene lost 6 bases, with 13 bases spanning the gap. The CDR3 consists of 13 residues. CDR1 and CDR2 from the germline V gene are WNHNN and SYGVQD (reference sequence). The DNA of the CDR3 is TGCGCCAGCAGTGGTCTCACCGGGAGCGAGCAGTACTTC. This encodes CASSGLTGSEQYF.

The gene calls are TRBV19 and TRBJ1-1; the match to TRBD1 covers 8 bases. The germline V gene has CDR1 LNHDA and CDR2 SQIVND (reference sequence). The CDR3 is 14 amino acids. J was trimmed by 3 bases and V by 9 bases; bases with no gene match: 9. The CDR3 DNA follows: TGTGCCAGCTCACGGGCCAGGGGGCACACTGAAGCTTTCTTT. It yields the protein CASSRARGHTEAFF.

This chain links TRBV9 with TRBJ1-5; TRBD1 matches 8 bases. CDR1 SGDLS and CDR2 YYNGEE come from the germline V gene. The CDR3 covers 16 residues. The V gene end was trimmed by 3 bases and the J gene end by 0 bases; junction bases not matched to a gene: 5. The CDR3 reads CASSAGGPYSNQPQHF. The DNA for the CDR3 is TGTGCCAGCAGCGCAGGGGGCCCTTATAGCAATCAGCCCCAGCATTTT.

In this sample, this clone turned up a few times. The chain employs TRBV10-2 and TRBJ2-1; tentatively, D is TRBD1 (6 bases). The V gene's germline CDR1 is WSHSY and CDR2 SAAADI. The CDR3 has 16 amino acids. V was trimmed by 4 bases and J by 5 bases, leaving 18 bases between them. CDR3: CASSGTGLPVDNEQFF. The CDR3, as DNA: TGCGCCAGCAGTGGTACAGGGCTCCCGGTTGACAATGAGCAGTTCTTC.

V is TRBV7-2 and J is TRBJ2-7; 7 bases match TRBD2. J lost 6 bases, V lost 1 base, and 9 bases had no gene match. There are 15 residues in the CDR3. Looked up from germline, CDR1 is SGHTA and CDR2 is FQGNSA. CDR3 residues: CASSLVGREVVEQYF. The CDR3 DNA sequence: TGTGCCAGCAGCTTAGTGGGACGGGAGGTCGTCGAGCAGTACTTC.

CDR3 nucleotides: TGTGCCAGCAGTTTATTGCAGGGGCAGGAGACCCAGTACTTC. Translated, it gives CASSLLQGQETQYF. The chain links TRBV27 to TRBJ2-5; tentatively, D is TRBD1 (6 bases). This CDR3 is 14 amino acids long. With 1 base removed from V and 5 bases from J, the gap between germline ends came to 11 bases. From germline, CDR1 is MNHEY and CDR2 SMNVEV (reference sequence).

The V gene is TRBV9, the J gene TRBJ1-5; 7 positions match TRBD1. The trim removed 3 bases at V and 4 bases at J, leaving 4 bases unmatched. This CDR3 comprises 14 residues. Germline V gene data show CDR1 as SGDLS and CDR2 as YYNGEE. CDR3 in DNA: TGTGCCAGCAGCGCTGGACAGGTAAATCAGCCCCAGCATTTT. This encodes CASSAGQVNQPQHF.

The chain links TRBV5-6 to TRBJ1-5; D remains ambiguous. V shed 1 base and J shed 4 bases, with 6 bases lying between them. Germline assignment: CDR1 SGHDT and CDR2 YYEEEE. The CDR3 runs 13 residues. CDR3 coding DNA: TGTGCCAGCAGCTTGACGGGAAATCAGCCCCAGCATTTT. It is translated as CASSLTGNQPQHF.

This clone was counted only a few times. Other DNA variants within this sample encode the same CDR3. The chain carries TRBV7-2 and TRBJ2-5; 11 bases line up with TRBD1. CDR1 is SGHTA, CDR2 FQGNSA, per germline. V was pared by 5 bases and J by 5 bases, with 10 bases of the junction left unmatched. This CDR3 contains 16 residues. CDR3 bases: TGTGCCAGCAGCCCGCCCGCCGGGACAGGGGGGGAGACCCAGTACTTC. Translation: CASSPPAGTGGETQYF.

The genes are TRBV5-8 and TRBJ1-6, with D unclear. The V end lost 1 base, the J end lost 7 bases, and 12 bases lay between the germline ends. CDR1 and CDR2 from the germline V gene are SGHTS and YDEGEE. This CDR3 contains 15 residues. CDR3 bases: TGTGCCAGCAGCTTGTTGTACATTACCAATTCACCCCTCCACTTT. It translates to CASSLLYITNSPLHF.

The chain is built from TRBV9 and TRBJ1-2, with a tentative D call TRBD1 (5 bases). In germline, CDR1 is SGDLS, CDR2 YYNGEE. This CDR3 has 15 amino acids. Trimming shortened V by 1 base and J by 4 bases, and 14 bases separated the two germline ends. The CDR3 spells CASSVQGEGAYGYTF. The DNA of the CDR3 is TGTGCCAGCAGCGTACAAGGGGAAGGAGCCTATGGCTACACCTTC.

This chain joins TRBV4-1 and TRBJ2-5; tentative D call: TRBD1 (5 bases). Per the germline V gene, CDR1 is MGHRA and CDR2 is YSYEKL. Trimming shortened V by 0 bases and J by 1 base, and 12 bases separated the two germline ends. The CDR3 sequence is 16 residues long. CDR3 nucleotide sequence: TGCGCCAGCAGCCAAGAGGGGCAGGCCGCCCAAGAGACCCAGTACTTC. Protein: CASSQEGQAAQETQYF.

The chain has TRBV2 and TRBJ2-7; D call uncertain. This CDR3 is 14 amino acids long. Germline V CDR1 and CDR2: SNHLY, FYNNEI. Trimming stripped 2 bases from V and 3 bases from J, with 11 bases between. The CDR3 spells CASSEYGGRYEQYF. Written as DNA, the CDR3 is TGTGCCAGCAGTGAATACGGCGGCCGCTACGAGCAGTACTTC.

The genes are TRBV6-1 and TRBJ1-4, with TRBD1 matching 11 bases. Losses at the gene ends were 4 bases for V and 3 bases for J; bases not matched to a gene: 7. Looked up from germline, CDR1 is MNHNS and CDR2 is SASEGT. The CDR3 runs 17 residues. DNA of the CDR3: TGTGCCAGCAGTGGAACGGGACAGGGGGTGGCTAATGAAAAACTGTTTTTT. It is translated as CASSGTGQGVANEKLFF.

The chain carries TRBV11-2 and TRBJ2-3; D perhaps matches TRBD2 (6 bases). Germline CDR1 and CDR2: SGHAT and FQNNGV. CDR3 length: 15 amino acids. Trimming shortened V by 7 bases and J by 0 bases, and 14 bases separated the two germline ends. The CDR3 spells CASKQFAGSTDTQYF. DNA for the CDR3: TGTGCCAGCAAGCAGTTCGCGGGAAGCACAGATACGCAGTATTTT.

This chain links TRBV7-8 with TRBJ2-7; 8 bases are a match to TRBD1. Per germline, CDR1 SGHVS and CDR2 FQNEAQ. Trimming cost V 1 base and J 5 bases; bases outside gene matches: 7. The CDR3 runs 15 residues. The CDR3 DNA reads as TGTGCCAGCAGCTTAGGGACAGGGTCTCTGGACGAGCAGTACTTC. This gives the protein CASSLGTGSLDEQYF. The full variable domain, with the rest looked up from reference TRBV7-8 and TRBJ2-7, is GAGVSQSPRYKVAKRGQDVALRCDPISGHVSLFWYQQALGQGPEFLTYFQNEAQLDKSGLPSDRFFAERPEGSVSTLKIQRTQQEDSAVYLCASSLGTGSLDEQYFGPGTRLTVT.

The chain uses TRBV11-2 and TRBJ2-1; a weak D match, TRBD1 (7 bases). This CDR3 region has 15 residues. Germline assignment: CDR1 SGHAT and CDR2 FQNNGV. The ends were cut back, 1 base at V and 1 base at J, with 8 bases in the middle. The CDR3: CASSLAGGSYNEQFF. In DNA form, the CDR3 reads TGTGCCAGCAGCTTAGCAGGGGGGTCCTACAATGAGCAGTTCTTC.

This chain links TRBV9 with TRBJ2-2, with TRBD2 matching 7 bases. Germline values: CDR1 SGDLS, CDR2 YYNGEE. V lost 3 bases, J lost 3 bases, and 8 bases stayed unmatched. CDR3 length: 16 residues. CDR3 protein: CASSGRREEDTGELFF. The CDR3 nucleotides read TGTGCCAGCAGCGGCCGTCGGGAGGAGGACACCGGGGAGCTGTTTTTT.

The CDR3 reads CASSLALGGEGDTQYF. The CDR3 DNA follows: TGTGCCAGCAGCTTGGCCCTTGGCGGGGAGGGAGATACGCAGTATTTT. V is TRBV7-9 and J is TRBJ2-3, with 7 bases that match TRBD2. This CDR3 contains 16 residues. Trimming removed 3 bases from V and 5 bases from J; junction bases left unmatched: 11. Germline CDR1 reads SEHNR; CDR2 reads FQNEAQ (reference sequence).

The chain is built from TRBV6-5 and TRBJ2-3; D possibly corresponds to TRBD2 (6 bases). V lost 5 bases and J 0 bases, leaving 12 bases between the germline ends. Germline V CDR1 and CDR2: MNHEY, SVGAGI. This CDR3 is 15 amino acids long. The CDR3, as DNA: TGTGCCAGCAGTAGGGGAGGTCTTAGCACAGATACGCAGTATTTT. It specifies CASSRGGLSTDTQYF.

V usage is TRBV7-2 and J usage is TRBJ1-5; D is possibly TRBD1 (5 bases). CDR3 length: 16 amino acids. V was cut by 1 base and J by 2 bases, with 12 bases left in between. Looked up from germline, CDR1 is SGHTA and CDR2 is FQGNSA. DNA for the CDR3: TGTGCCAGCAGCTTAGTGGCAGGGAGGGGCAATCAGCCCCAGCATTTT. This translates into CASSLVAGRGNQPQHF.

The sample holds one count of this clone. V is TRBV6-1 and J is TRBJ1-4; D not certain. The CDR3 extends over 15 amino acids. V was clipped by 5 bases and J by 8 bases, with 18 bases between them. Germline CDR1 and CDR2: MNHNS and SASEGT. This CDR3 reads CASSSPSRTGEKLFF. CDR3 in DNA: TGTGCCAGCAGTTCCCCCTCTAGGACGGGGGAAAAACTGTTTTTT.

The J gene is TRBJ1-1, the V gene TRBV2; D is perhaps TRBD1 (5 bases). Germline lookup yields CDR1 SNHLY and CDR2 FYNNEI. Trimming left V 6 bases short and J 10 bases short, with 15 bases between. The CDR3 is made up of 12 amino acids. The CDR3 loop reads CASSLTRVGAFF. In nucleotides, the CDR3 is TGTGCCAGCAGCTTAACCAGGGTGGGAGCTTTCTTT.